Each of the 32 T cell receptor beta chains below was sequenced from the same sample in a study of T-cell reconstitution after alpha-beta-depleted transplantation in children. Researchers prepared the TCRbeta library using unique molecular identifiers, the study reports. TCRdb passed the PCR reads through MiXCR, listing each CDR3 protein once. The sample includes about 500,000 distinct CDR3 sequences, about 31% seen only once; the top ten take 2.4%. The sample was PBMCs from the stem cell graft donor, taken from the stem cell graft. The receptor set was obtained from a human donor who donated a stem cell graft to a child with aplastic anemia.

The chain links TRBV5-1 to TRBJ1-5, with a weak D call TRBD1 (5 bases). V was shortened by 0 bases and J by 3 bases, with 7 bases between the two germline ends. There are 14 residues in the CDR3. CDR1 and CDR2 (germline): SGHRS, YFSETQ. The CDR3 protein is CASSLGQLNQPQHF. The CDR3, as DNA: TGCGCCAGCAGCTTGGGACAGCTCAATCAGCCCCAGCATTTT.

CDR3 in amino acids: CRVLGGNPYNEQFF. The CDR3 nucleotides read TGCAGGGTGCTTGGCGGGAACCCCTACAATGAGCAGTTCTTC. The chain recombines TRBV20-1 with TRBJ2-1; D might be TRBD2 (6 bases). CDR1 is DFQATT, CDR2 SNEGSKA, per germline (reference sequence). The CDR3 runs to 14 residues.

CDR3 loop: CASGLVKTGSNTGELFF. The CDR3 DNA sequence: TGTGCTAGTGGTTTGGTAAAGACAGGTTCGAACACCGGGGAGCTGTTTTTT. This chain links TRBV12-5 with TRBJ2-2; D possibly corresponds to TRBD1 (6 bases). V dropped 0 bases and J dropped 0 bases, with 11 bases sitting between them. Germline values: CDR1 LGHNT, CDR2 FRNRAP. The CDR3 covers 17 residues.

This clonotype was seen a few times. This chain joins TRBV7-2 and TRBJ2-5; 10 nucleotides match TRBD1. V gave up 5 bases and J gave up 1 base; unmatched junction bases: 7. The length of the CDR3 is 16 residues. Germline V gives CDR1 SGHTA, CDR2 FQGNSA. The DNA for the CDR3 is TGTGCCAGCAGCCTCGGACAGGGGGGGTCCCAAGAGACCCAGTACTTC. Translating it yields CASSLGQGGSQETQYF.

The table lists this clonotype with a few counts. This chain links TRBV5-1 with TRBJ2-3, with 7 bases identical to TRBD1. This CDR3 is 15 amino acids long. V gave up 4 bases and J gave up 2 bases; unmatched junction bases: 7. The germline CDR1 and CDR2 sequences are SGHRS and YFSETQ. The CDR3 loop reads CASSGTGAATDTQYF. The CDR3 nucleotides read TGCGCCAGCAGCGGCACAGGGGCCGCCACAGATACGCAGTATTTT.

This clonotype was observed a handful of times. The chain carries TRBV7-9 and TRBJ1-1, with TRBD1 matching 9 bases. The germline CDR1 and CDR2 sequences are SEHNR and FQNEAQ (reference sequence). Losses at the gene ends were 5 bases for V and 1 base for J; bases not matched to a gene: 8. The CDR3 loop spans 16 amino acids. CDR3 sequence (DNA): TGTGCCAGCAGCCACCGAGACAGGGGGAAGAACACTGAAGCTTTCTTT. Its protein is CASSHRDRGKNTEAFF.

V gene TRBV20-1 combines with J gene TRBJ1-1; the match to TRBD1 covers 7 bases. The CDR3 runs to 14 residues. Germline V gene data show CDR1 as DFQATT and CDR2 as SNEGSKA (reference sequence). The junction had 7 bases not matched to a gene; V was cut back by 5 bases and J by 1 base. The CDR3 loop reads CSAAAGTANTEAFF. Here the CDR3 DNA reads TGCAGTGCTGCGGCAGGGACAGCGAACACTGAAGCTTTCTTT.

This clonotype was detected only a few times. This sequence joins TRBV20-1 and TRBJ2-2; D perhaps matches TRBD2 (6 bases). The CDR3 runs 15 residues. The germline V gene encodes CDR1 DFQATT and CDR2 SNEGSKA (reference sequence). Trimming removed 3 bases from V and 0 bases from J, with 11 bases in between. The chain's CDR3 is CSASFASANTGELFF. The CDR3 nucleotides are TGCAGTGCTAGTTTTGCTAGCGCGAACACCGGGGAGCTGTTTTTT.

The chain joins TRBV6-2 or TRBV6-3 to TRBJ1-5; 8 bases fit TRBD1. This CDR3 has 17 residues. Per germline, CDR1 MNHEY and CDR2 SVGEGT. Trimming took 2 bases from V and 2 from J; bases not matched to a gene: 8. For the CDR3, the DNA is TGTGCCAGCAGTTACACGGACAGGGACCGGGGCAATCAGCCCCAGCATTTT. Translation gives CASSYTDRDRGNQPQHF.

The chain carries TRBV29-1 and TRBJ2-3, with 8 positions matching TRBD2. V lost 6 bases, J lost 2 bases, and 10 bases stayed unmatched. The CDR3 has 15 residues. Looked up from germline, CDR1 is SQVTM and CDR2 is ANQGSEA. This chain's CDR3 is CSVAGTRSPTDTQYF. The DNA of the CDR3 is TGCAGCGTCGCCGGGACTAGGTCTCCCACAGATACGCAGTATTTT.

The genes are TRBV27 and TRBJ2-5, with D possibly TRBD1 on 6 matching bases. Trimming cost V 4 bases and J 5 bases, with 14 bases left between them. Per germline, CDR1 MNHEY and CDR2 SMNVEV (reference sequence). CDR3 length: 14 residues. CDR3 sequence: CASSSTTGKETQYF. CDR3 nucleotide sequence: TGTGCCAGCAGTTCTACCACAGGGAAGGAGACCCAGTACTTC.

This clonotype was detected only a few times. The CDR3: CASSLLAGGIGELFF. CDR3 DNA: TGTGCCAGCAGCTTACTAGCGGGAGGCATCGGGGAGCTGTTTTTT. V and J are TRBV11-2 and TRBJ2-2, with 11 bases lining up with TRBD2. This CDR3 comprises 15 residues. Per the germline V gene, CDR1 is SGHAT and CDR2 is FQNNGV. The V gene end was trimmed by 2 bases and the J gene end by 7 bases; junction bases not matched to a gene: 3.

This clonotype was detected once. V and J are TRBV5-6 and TRBJ2-3; TRBD1 aligns across 7 bases. The germline V gene encodes CDR1 SGHDT and CDR2 YYEEEE. The V gene end was trimmed by 3 bases and the J gene end by 2 bases; junction bases not matched to a gene: 3. The CDR3 is 14 residues long. CDR3 amino acids: CASSSGQHTDTQYF. CDR3 coding DNA: TGTGCCAGCAGCTCGGGACAGCACACAGATACGCAGTATTTT.

The chain employs TRBV12-3 or TRBV12-4 and TRBJ1-5; tentatively, D is TRBD1 (6 bases). This CDR3 is 15 amino acids long. V was trimmed by 5 bases and J by 1 base, leaving 12 bases between them. For the CDR3, the DNA is TGTGCCAGCAGTGTACAGGGCCGAAGCAATCAGCCCCAGCATTTT. It codes for CASSVQGRSNQPQHF.

The chain employs TRBV10-3 and TRBJ2-1; TRBD1 aligns across 9 bases. The V segment lost 6 bases and the J segment 8 bases; nucleotides outside the gene matches: 5. The germline V gene has CDR1 ENHRY and CDR2 SYGVKD. CDR3 length: 13 amino acids. The DNA of the CDR3 is TGTGCCATCAGAGACAGGGGGTATGATGAGCAGTTCTTC. Translation: CAIRDRGYDEQFF.

Only a few counts were recorded for this clonotype. The chain combines TRBV10-3 with TRBJ2-1; possible D gene TRBD1, 5 bases. Trimming pared 7 bases from V and 0 bases from J, leaving 10 bases between. The CDR3 is 14 residues long. CDR1 is ENHRY, CDR2 SYGVKD, per germline. CDR3 sequence: CAITQGISYNEQFF. For the CDR3, the DNA is TGTGCCATCACCCAGGGAATCTCCTACAATGAGCAGTTCTTC.

This clonotype was recorded a few times. This rearrangement joins TRBV11-2 to TRBJ2-1, with 11 bases that match TRBD1. The germline CDR1 and CDR2 sequences are SGHAT and FQNNGV. This CDR3 spans 16 amino acids. V lost 3 bases and J lost 5; bases outside the gene matches: 6. CDR3 sequence: CASSLRGDRGNNEQFF. CDR3 nucleotides: TGTGCCAGCAGCTTGAGGGGGGACAGGGGGAACAATGAGCAGTTCTTC.

The table lists this clonotype with many counts. The gene calls are TRBV4-2 and TRBJ2-3; TRBD2 matches at 11 bases. CDR1 is LGHNA and CDR2 is YNFKEQ in the germline V gene. This CDR3 spans 15 amino acids. Trimming removed 1 base from V and 6 bases from J; junction bases left unmatched: 3. This CDR3 is CASSQGASGRDTQYF. In DNA, the CDR3 is TGTGCCAGCAGCCAAGGGGCTAGCGGGAGGGATACGCAGTATTTT.

The chain has TRBV29-1 and TRBJ1-5, with TRBD1 identical over 7 bases. The V gene's germline CDR1 is SQVTM and CDR2 ANQGSEA. There are 13 residues in the CDR3. V gave up 6 bases and J gave up 7 bases; unmatched junction bases: 9. This CDR3 is CSVSDRESQPQHF. The CDR3 bases are TGCAGCGTCTCCGACAGGGAAAGCCAGCCCCAGCATTTT.

The chain joins TRBV15 to TRBJ2-3; no clear D. CDR1 and CDR2 (germline): LNHNV, YYDKDF (reference sequence). Between the trimmed V and J ends, which lost 5 bases and 2 bases, there was a span of 8 bases. The CDR3 has 13 residues. The CDR3 DNA is TGTGCCACCAGCCCTCGAAACACAGATACGCAGTATTTT. Translation: CATSPRNTDTQYF.

This clonotype was observed a few times. The chain uses TRBV5-1 and TRBJ1-2; no definite D call. Deletions cut 1 base from V and 6 bases from J, with 16 bases between. The CDR3 runs 15 residues. Germline-derived CDR1 and CDR2 are SGHRS and YFSETQ. The CDR3 protein is CASSLLRRRMDGYTF. The CDR3 coding sequence is TGCGCCAGCAGCTTGTTACGGCGAAGAATGGATGGCTACACCTTC.

This clonotype was detected a few times. The chain has TRBV12-3 or TRBV12-4 and TRBJ2-7, with D possibly being TRBD2 (5 bases). The CDR3 runs to 12 residues. V lost 1 base and J 7 bases, leaving 8 bases between the germline ends. The CDR3 DNA sequence: TGTGCCAGCAGTTTAGTCGGCGGGGAGCAGTACTTC. Protein product: CASSLVGGEQYF.

V gene TRBV28 combines with J gene TRBJ2-7; D is undetermined. The germline gives CDR1 MDHEN, CDR2 SYDVKM. The CDR3 spans 15 residues. Trimming cost V 4 bases and J 0 bases, with 13 bases left between them. CDR3 region: CASSSPPRISYEQYF. The CDR3 DNA is TGTGCCAGCAGTTCTCCCCCCCGGATCTCCTACGAGCAGTACTTC.

This clonotype has only a few counts. The gene calls are TRBV5-1 and TRBJ2-1, with D perhaps assigned TRBD1 or TRBD2 (5 bases each). This CDR3 has 17 residues. The germline V gene has CDR1 SGHRS and CDR2 YFSETQ. V lost 4 bases to trimming and J lost 0 bases, with 17 bases between them. CDR3 in DNA: TGCGCCAGCAGCCCCCTTCAGCCGGGGACCTCCTACAATGAGCAGTTCTTC. It translates to CASSPLQPGTSYNEQFF.

This clonotype was seen more than once but under ten times. The chain recombines TRBV24-1 with TRBJ2-6; 9 positions match TRBD1. Germline V gene lookup returns CDR1 KGHDR and CDR2 SFDVKD. Unmatched junction bases numbered 3, after V lost 2 bases and J lost 2 bases. The CDR3 covers 17 residues. For the CDR3, the DNA is TGTGCCACCAGTGATTGGGACAGGGCGGCTGGGGCCAACGTCCTGACTTTC. Amino acid sequence: CATSDWDRAAGANVLTF.

This chain connects TRBV29-1 to TRBJ2-5, with D tentatively TRBD1 (6 bases). Germline values: CDR1 SQVTM, CDR2 ANQGSEA. This CDR3 has 12 residues. The ends were cut back, 6 bases at V and 3 bases at J, with 11 bases in the middle. The CDR3 here is CSVRTAEETQYF. The CDR3 coding sequence is TGCAGCGTGCGGACAGCCGAAGAGACCCAGTACTTC. Complete variable domain (other parts from reference TRBV29-1 and TRBJ2-5): SAVISQKPSRDICQRGTSLTIQCQVDSQVTMMFWYRQQPGQSLTLIATANQGSEATYESGFVIDKFPISRPNLTFSTLTVSNMSPEDSSIYLCSVRTAEETQYFGPGTRLLVL.

V usage is TRBV5-1 and J usage is TRBJ1-2; no reliable D call. The germline V gene has CDR1 SGHRS and CDR2 YFSETQ. Trimming cost V 4 bases and J 5 bases, with 15 bases left between them. CDR3 length: 14 residues. The CDR3 DNA reads TGCGCCAGCAGCGCAGCATCTCCGGAATATGGCTACACCTTC. Translation: CASSAASPEYGYTF.

The chain employs TRBV20-1 and TRBJ2-3; 14 bases map to TRBD2. From germline, CDR1 is DFQATT and CDR2 SNEGSKA (reference sequence). The J segment lost 4 bases and the V segment lost 6 bases, leaving 27 bases of the junction unmatched. The CDR3 extends over 22 amino acids. DNA of the CDR3: TGCAGTGCAAGGAGACCCAAGCCGGGACTAGCGGGAGTTCGTCATTGGGCAGATACGCAGTATTTT. Amino acid sequence: CSARRPKPGLAGVRHWADTQYF.

This clonotype was observed a few times. This chain joins TRBV5-1 and TRBJ2-1; tentatively, D is TRBD2 (6 bases). Germline lookup yields CDR1 SGHRS and CDR2 YFSETQ. Trimming pared 3 bases from V and 6 bases from J, leaving 19 bases between. The CDR3 has 16 amino acids. The CDR3 nucleotides read TGCGCCAGCAGCTCCCAAATCGGGAGTGCTGGCAATGAGCAGTTCTTC. Translation: CASSSQIGSAGNEQFF.

This chain joins TRBV7-6 and TRBJ1-5; tentative D call: TRBD1 (5 bases). Germline V gene lookup returns CDR1 SGHVS and CDR2 FNYEAQ. The CDR3 has 15 amino acids. The V end was cut by 1 base, the J end by 6 bases, with 13 bases between. The CDR3 loop is CASSLVEGNGQPQHF. The CDR3 nucleotides read TGTGCCAGCAGCTTAGTGGAGGGGAATGGTCAGCCCCAGCATTTT.

CDR3 residues: CASISAFTATGGQQFF. DNA for the CDR3: TGTGCCAGCATCTCGGCTTTCACGGCGACAGGGGGTCAGCAGTTCTTC. This chain uses TRBV6-2 or TRBV6-3 with TRBJ2-1; 9 bases fit TRBD1. Germline CDR1 is MNHEY and CDR2 is SVGEGT. The CDR3 contains 16 residues. V shed 7 bases, J shed 11 bases, and the junction held 18 bases outside the gene matches.

This clonotype was picked up a small number of times. The chain has TRBV19 and TRBJ1-2, with D perhaps TRBD1 (6 bases). V lost 6 bases to trimming and J lost 6 bases, with 14 bases between them. The length of the CDR3 is 13 residues. Germline CDR1 and CDR2: LNHDA and SQIVND (reference sequence). The CDR3 region has the DNA TGTGCCAGTAGCTATCAGGGGAAGAATGGCTACACCTTC. It translates to CASSYQGKNGYTF.